The sequence of this TCR beta chain was determined in a study of PD-1 blockade in classical Hodgkin lymphoma. The length of the CDR3 is 12 residues. The germline V gene has CDR1 MNHEY and CDR2 SVGAGI. Deletions cut 6 bases from V and 8 bases from J, with 10 bases between. Profiling relied on immunoSEQ multiplex PCR, and the TCRdb table lists in-frame clones only, not all of them. Here the sample spans some 3,300 clones, around 83% being singletons. Time point indicated: newly diagnosed, previously untreated cHL patient sample. Magnetic negative selection was used to purify CD4+ T cells from PBMCs that had been thawed.

The TCR was taken from a human donor with classical Hodgkin lymphoma. This chain links TRBV6-5 with TRBJ1-4, with a weak D call TRBD1 (5 bases). Specimen: CD4+ T cells from blood. DNA of the CDR3: TGTGCCAGCAGCCTGAGGGGAGAAAAACTGTTTTTT. This codes for CASSLRGEKLFF.